Below are 31 T cell receptor beta chains sequenced from a single sample in a study of T-cell memory formation after mild COVID-19. TCRdb redid the calling of the 5' RACE reads with MiXCR, one entry per CDR3 protein. The table includes under 450,000 distinct CDR3 sequences, less than 25% detected once. The specimen was PBMCs or a T cell subset sorted from them (not recorded which). These receptors came from an adult woman who had mild COVID-19 (a few samples of this study predate the infection). Cell type and time point are not known.

V and J are TRBV5-1 and TRBJ2-7; 8 bases match TRBD1. Germline assignment: CDR1 SGHRS and CDR2 YFSETQ. V shed 5 bases and J 6 bases; nucleotides not matched to a gene: 7. The CDR3 covers 13 residues. DNA of the CDR3: TGCGCCAGCAGGCCCGACAGGGGTGGCGAGCAGTACTTC. Residues: CASRPDRGGEQYF.

This chain uses TRBV7-9 with TRBJ2-7; the D gene could be TRBD1 or TRBD2 (5 bases each). Germline V gives CDR1 SEHNR, CDR2 FQNEAQ (reference sequence). Trimming shortened V by 5 bases and J by 2 bases, and 16 bases separated the two germline ends. This CDR3 is built from 15 residues. CDR3 protein: CASSPPAGTPYEQYF. DNA for the CDR3: TGTGCCAGCAGCCCCCCAGCCGGGACGCCCTACGAGCAGTACTTC.

The rearrangement links TRBV7-9 to TRBJ1-1; a possible D gene is TRBD1 (6 bases). V lost 5 bases, J lost 5 bases, and 18 bases lay in between. CDR1 is SEHNR and CDR2 is FQNEAQ in the germline V gene (reference sequence). This CDR3 contains 15 residues. CDR3 amino acids: CASSPQTGWGTEAFF. The DNA for the CDR3 is TGTGCCAGCAGCCCTCAGACAGGTTGGGGGACTGAAGCTTTCTTT.

The genes are TRBV24-1 and TRBJ1-5; D call uncertain. The CDR3 is 15 residues long. Per the germline V gene, CDR1 is KGHDR and CDR2 is SFDVKD. Trimming took 9 bases from V and 2 from J, leaving 16 bases between them. The CDR3 nucleotides are TGTGCCACCCGGCATCGGACCCATGGCAATCAGCCCCAGCATTTT. Residues: CATRHRTHGNQPQHF.

This clonotype was picked up a small number of times. The chain couples TRBV5-1 to TRBJ2-2, with D tentatively TRBD2 (5 bases). CDR3 length: 12 residues. Germline V gives CDR1 SGHRS, CDR2 YFSETQ. V dropped 3 bases and J dropped 5 bases, with 5 bases sitting between them. The CDR3 coding sequence is TGCGCCAGCAGCTGGACTACCGGGGAGCTGTTTTTT. Protein product: CASSWTTGELFF.

The chain combines TRBV5-1 with TRBJ2-7; D remains unclear. V was pared by 2 bases and J by 3 bases, with 12 bases between. The CDR3 has 14 residues. CDR1 and CDR2 from the germline V gene are SGHRS and YFSETQ. This CDR3 is CASSLSQEGYEQYF. CDR3 nucleotide sequence: TGCGCCAGCAGCTTATCGCAGGAAGGCTACGAGCAGTACTTC.

This clonotype was seen more than once but under ten times. The chain couples TRBV9 to TRBJ1-2; no clear D. Germline V gene sequence: CDR1 SGDLS, CDR2 YYNGEE. The V gene lost 3 bases and the J gene lost 4 bases, with 13 bases spanning the gap. The CDR3 has 14 amino acids. The CDR3 DNA reads as TGTGCCAGCAGCGAACAGCAGGCGGGCTATGGCTACACCTTC. This sequence encodes CASSEQQAGYGYTF. Together with reference TRBV9 and TRBJ1-2, the CDR3 gives the full variable domain: DSGVTQTPKHLITATGQRVTLRCSPRSGDLSVYWYQQSLDQGLQFLIQYYNGEERAKGNILERFSAQQFPDLHSELNLSSLELGDSALYFCASSEQQAGYGYTFGSGTRLTVV.

The CDR3 region has the DNA TGCAGTGCTAGAGAAGGAGGGACTCTAGCTTTCTTT. Encoded protein: CSAREGGTLAFF. The chain recombines TRBV20-1 with TRBJ1-1; TRBD1 is a possible D gene (5 bases). Germline-derived CDR1 and CDR2 are DFQATT and SNEGSKA (reference sequence). The CDR3 covers 12 residues. V lost 0 bases and J lost 10, with 12 bases in between.

The chain recombines TRBV16 with TRBJ2-2; 7 positions match TRBD2. In germline, CDR1 is KGHSY, CDR2 FQNENV. This CDR3 spans 17 amino acids. V lost 0 bases to trimming and J lost 4 bases; unmatched junction nucleotides: 8. CDR3: CASSQSFGGSSTGELFF. The CDR3 DNA reads TGTGCCAGCAGCCAATCTTTTGGCGGGAGTAGCACCGGGGAGCTGTTTTTT.

The table lists this clonotype with many counts. This chain links TRBV15 with TRBJ1-5; weak D call: TRBD1 (5 bases). The CDR3 is 17 amino acids. V lost 1 base and J lost 2, with 15 bases in between. Per germline, CDR1 LNHNV and CDR2 YYDKDF (reference sequence). The CDR3 region is CATSRGLGDGGNQPQHF. In nucleotides, the CDR3 is TGTGCCACCAGCAGAGGCTTGGGGGATGGAGGCAATCAGCCCCAGCATTTT. Based on the CDR3 plus reference TRBV15 and TRBJ1-5, the full variable domain is DAMVIQNPRYQVTQFGKPVTLSCSQTLNHNVMYWYQQKSSQAPKLLFHYYDKDFNNEADTPDNFQSRRPNTSFCFLDIRSPGLGDTAMYLCATSRGLGDGGNQPQHFGDGTRLSIL.

The CDR3 DNA is TGCAGTGCCTGGAGGGGGGTAGTGTCCCTCCACTTT. This translates into CSAWRGVVSLHF. V is TRBV20-1 and J is TRBJ1-6; D possibly corresponds to TRBD1 (6 bases). V lost 6 bases, J lost 14 bases, and 17 bases lay in between. CDR1 is DFQATT, CDR2 SNEGSKA, per germline (reference sequence). The CDR3 has 12 amino acids.

This clonotype turned up a few times. The chain recombines TRBV3-1 with TRBJ2-5; tentatively, D is TRBD1 or TRBD2 (5 bases each). V lost 4 bases and J 3 bases, leaving 12 bases between the germline ends. This CDR3 has 14 amino acids. CDR1 and CDR2 (germline): LGHDT, YNNKEL (reference sequence). CDR3 DNA sequence: TGTGCCAGCAGCCCGGGACCGAATGAAGAGACCCAGTACTTC. Its translation: CASSPGPNEETQYF.

This clonotype was recorded a few times. The CDR3 DNA reads as TGTGCCAGCAGTTCACCCGGGCCCTCCTGGAGCTCCTACAATGAGCAGTTCTTC. As protein: CASSSPGPSWSSYNEQFF. The chain couples TRBV7-6 to TRBJ2-1; D uncertain. The CDR3 is 18 amino acids. Germline assignment: CDR1 SGHVS and CDR2 FNYEAQ. Trimming left V 6 bases short and J 0 bases short, with 21 bases between. Full variable domain (outside the CDR3, taken from reference TRBV7-6 and TRBJ2-1): GAGVSQSPRYKVTKRGQDVALRCDPISGHVSLYWYRQALGQGPEFLTYFNYEAQQDKSGLPNDRFSAERPEGSISTLTIQRTEQRDSAMYRCASSSPGPSWSSYNEQFFGPGTRLTVL.

This clonotype was observed a handful of times. The gene calls are TRBV15 and TRBJ1-1; TRBD1 agrees at 9 bases. CDR1 is LNHNV and CDR2 is YYDKDF in the germline V gene (reference sequence). The ends lost 3 bases at V and 4 bases at J; junction bases unmatched: 6. This CDR3 comprises 15 residues. The CDR3 sequence: CATSRTLTGGTEAFF. Written as DNA, the CDR3 is TGTGCCACCAGCAGGACACTGACAGGGGGCACTGAAGCTTTCTTT. The complete variable domain, with remaining parts taken from reference TRBV15 and TRBJ1-1, reads DAMVIQNPRYQVTQFGKPVTLSCSQTLNHNVMYWYQQKSSQAPKLLFHYYDKDFNNEADTPDNFQSRRPNTSFCFLDIRSPGLGDTAMYLCATSRTLTGGTEAFFGQGTRLTVV.

The chain uses TRBV24-1 and TRBJ2-1, with TRBD2 identical over 10 bases. J gave up 5 bases and V 9 bases, and 3 bases lay outside the gene matches. The V gene's germline CDR1 is KGHDR and CDR2 SFDVKD. The CDR3 is 13 residues long. The CDR3 loop reads CATGLADDNEQFF. The CDR3 DNA sequence: TGTGCCACCGGACTAGCGGACGACAATGAGCAGTTCTTC.

This clonotype was counted a few times. This chain connects TRBV20-1 to TRBJ2-1, with TRBD2 as a possible D gene (6 bases). The CDR3 runs 14 residues. Germline V gene data show CDR1 as DFQATT and CDR2 as SNEGSKA (reference sequence). V lost 3 bases and J 9 bases, leaving 18 bases between the germline ends. CDR3 residues: CSASGKGRRVEQFF. CDR3 DNA sequence: TGCAGTGCTAGTGGTAAGGGGAGGAGGGTTGAGCAGTTCTTC.

This clonotype was counted a few times. V usage is TRBV7-9 and J usage is TRBJ2-1; no clear D gene. V lost 4 bases to trimming and J lost 3 bases, with 13 bases between them. This CDR3 has 15 residues. The germline gives CDR1 SEHNR, CDR2 FQNEAQ (reference sequence). The CDR3, as DNA: TGTGCCAGCAGCTCAAGCCTGGGAAACTACAATGAGCAGTTCTTC. Its translation is CASSSSLGNYNEQFF.

This clonotype was seen more than once but under ten times. The rearrangement uses TRBV7-3 and TRBJ1-2; D uncertain. Trimming took off 1 base at V and 4 bases at J, with 10 bases between the two ends. Germline V gene sequence: CDR1 SGHTA, CDR2 FQGTGA. This CDR3 spans 14 amino acids. CDR3 protein: CASSLSPTVYGYTF. DNA of the CDR3: TGTGCCAGCAGCTTAAGCCCCACCGTCTATGGCTACACCTTC. Based on the CDR3 plus reference TRBV7-3 and TRBJ1-2, the full variable domain is GAGVSQTPSNKVTEKGKYVELRCDPISGHTALYWYRQSLGQGPEFLIYFQGTGAADDSGLPNDRFFAVRPEGSVSTLKIQRTERGDSAVYLCASSLSPTVYGYTFGSGTRLTVV.

J is TRBJ1-1 and V is TRBV11-2, with a weak D call TRBD1 (5 bases). Germline-derived CDR1 and CDR2 are SGHAT and FQNNGV. V lost 5 bases to trimming and J lost 0 bases, with 10 bases between them. The CDR3 runs to 14 residues. Here the CDR3 DNA reads TGTGCCAGCAGCCCGGGACGGATGAACACTGAAGCTTTCTTT. Protein product: CASSPGRMNTEAFF.

This clonotype occurred a few times. The gene calls are TRBV5-1 and TRBJ2-3; a possible D gene is TRBD2 (6 bases). The germline V and J ends were trimmed by 6 bases and 5 bases, with 13 bases remaining between them. The CDR3 is 13 amino acids. Germline values: CDR1 SGHRS, CDR2 YFSETQ. The CDR3 sequence: CASKGEGGDTQYF. The CDR3 region has the DNA TGCGCCAGCAAGGGAGAGGGAGGAGATACGCAGTATTTT.

This clonotype has a handful of counts. The genes are TRBV6-2 or TRBV6-3 and TRBJ2-1, with a tentative D call TRBD2 (7 bases). There are 16 residues in the CDR3. V lost 2 bases and J 7 bases, leaving 18 bases between the germline ends. Germline lookup yields CDR1 MNHEY and CDR2 SVGEGT. This CDR3 reads CASSYPTGRGTNEQFF. In nucleotides, the CDR3 is TGTGCCAGCAGTTACCCAACAGGGAGGGGAACGAATGAGCAGTTCTTC.

This clonotype was counted between two and nine times. Germline and junction disagree at one end, which may indicate a read error. The gene calls are TRBV11-2 and TRBJ2-5; D call uncertain. Per germline, CDR1 SGHAT and CDR2 FQNNGV. This CDR3 contains 11 residues. This chain's CDR3 is CASSLGADQAF. The CDR3 DNA reads TGTGCCAGCAGCTTAGGTGCAGATCAGGCCTTC.

The sample holds many counts of this clonotype. CDR3 region: CASSYSVQYGYTF. Here the CDR3 DNA reads TGTGCCAGCAGTTACTCCGTTCAATATGGCTACACCTTC. The V and J genes are TRBV6-2 or TRBV6-3 and TRBJ1-2; D is unresolved. The CDR3 totals 13 residues. V lost 0 bases and J lost 5, with 7 bases in between. Germline V gene lookup returns CDR1 MNHEY and CDR2 SVGEGT.

There are a few counts of this clonotype. The chain combines TRBV29-1 with TRBJ2-2, with D maybe TRBD1 (5 bases). This CDR3 is 14 amino acids long. Per germline, CDR1 SQVTM and CDR2 ANQGSEA. The V end lost 6 bases, the J end lost 6 bases, and 17 bases lay between the germline ends. CDR3 region: CSVGPRTLAGELFF. The CDR3 bases are TGCAGCGTCGGGCCGAGGACACTCGCCGGGGAGCTGTTTTTT.

The chain is built from TRBV12-3 or TRBV12-4 and TRBJ1-1; 10 bases match TRBD1. V lost 5 bases and J lost 9; bases outside the gene matches: 3. This CDR3 is built from 12 residues. This CDR3 reads CASSGDRGKAFF. CDR3 nucleotide sequence: TGTGCCAGCAGTGGGGACAGGGGAAAAGCTTTCTTT.

The chain employs TRBV7-2 and TRBJ1-5; D gene ambiguous. This CDR3 spans 13 amino acids. Germline values: CDR1 SGHTA, CDR2 FQGNSA. The ends were cut back, 1 base at V and 4 bases at J, with 5 bases in the middle. The DNA for the CDR3 is TGTGCCAGCAGCTTAGTCCCGAATCAGCCCCAGCATTTT. Residues: CASSLVPNQPQHF.

As concerns this clonotype: At one end the junction does not follow the germline gene, possibly because of a read error. The V call is TRBV6-2 or TRBV6-3, the J call TRBJ2-4; D not certain. Germline CDR1 is MNHEY and CDR2 is SVGEGT. The CDR3 loop spans 12 amino acids. The CDR3 protein is CGSSYSLGIQYF. As DNA, the CDR3 is TGTGGCAGCAGTTACTCCCTTGGCATTCAGTACTTC.

This clonotype was seen at least ten times. This sequence joins TRBV12-3 or TRBV12-4 and TRBJ1-4, with D possibly being TRBD1 (5 bases). The ends were cut back, 3 bases at V and 3 bases at J, with 11 bases in the middle. The CDR3 runs 15 residues. The CDR3 loop is CASSFGGRANEKLFF. The CDR3 DNA follows: TGTGCCAGCAGTTTTGGGGGTAGGGCTAATGAAAAACTGTTTTTT.

The V and J genes are TRBV25-1 and TRBJ1-5; no clear D gene. Germline CDR1 reads MGHDK; CDR2 reads SYGVNS. The CDR3 extends over 14 amino acids. The ends were cut back, 3 bases at V and 2 bases at J, with 8 bases in the middle. CDR3 nucleotide sequence: TGTGCCAGCAGTGATGAGAGGGGCAATCAGCCCCAGCATTTT. Amino acid sequence: CASSDERGNQPQHF.

V is TRBV13 and J is TRBJ2-1, with 7 bases fitting TRBD1. Germline lookup yields CDR1 PRHDT and CDR2 FYEKMQ (reference sequence). This CDR3 is built from 12 residues. V shed 2 bases, J shed 12 bases, and the junction held 4 bases outside the gene matches. The CDR3 sequence is CASSLRAGGQFF. CDR3 DNA: TGTGCCAGCAGCTTAAGAGCAGGGGGGCAGTTCTTC.

The V and J genes are TRBV2 and TRBJ1-2; TRBD1 might be the D (5 bases). The CDR3 sequence is 13 residues long. The germline gives CDR1 SNHLY, CDR2 FYNNEI. V was trimmed by 7 bases and J by 0 bases, leaving 9 bases between them. The CDR3 sequence: CASISRANYGYTF. The CDR3 DNA reads as TGTGCCAGCATAAGCAGGGCTAACTATGGCTACACCTTC. The full variable domain, rest sourced from reference TRBV2 and TRBJ1-2, is EPEVTQTPSHQVTQMGQEVILRCVPISNHLYFYWYRQILGQKVEFLVSFYNNEISEKSEIFDDQFSVERPDGSNFTLKIRSTKLEDSAMYFCASISRANYGYTFGSGTRLTVV.